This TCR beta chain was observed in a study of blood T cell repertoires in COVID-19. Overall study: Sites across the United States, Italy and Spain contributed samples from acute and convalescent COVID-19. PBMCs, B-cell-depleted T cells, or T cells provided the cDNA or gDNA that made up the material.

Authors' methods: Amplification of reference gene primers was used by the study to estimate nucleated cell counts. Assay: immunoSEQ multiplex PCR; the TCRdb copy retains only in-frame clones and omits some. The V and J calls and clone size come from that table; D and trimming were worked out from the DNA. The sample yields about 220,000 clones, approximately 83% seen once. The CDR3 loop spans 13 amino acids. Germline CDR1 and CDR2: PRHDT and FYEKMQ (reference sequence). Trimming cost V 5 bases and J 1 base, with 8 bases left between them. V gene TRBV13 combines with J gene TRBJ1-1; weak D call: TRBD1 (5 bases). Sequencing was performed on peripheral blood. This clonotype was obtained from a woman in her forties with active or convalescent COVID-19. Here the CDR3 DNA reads TGTGCCAGCAGCCCAAGGGGGAACACTGAAGCTTTCTTT. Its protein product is CASSPRGNTEAFF. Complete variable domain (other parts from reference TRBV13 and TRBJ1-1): AAGVIQSPRHLIKEKRETATLKCYPIPRHDTVYWYQQGPGQDPQFLISFYEKMQSDKGSIPDRFSAQQFSDYHSELNMSSLELGDSALYFCASSPRGNTEAFFGQGTRLTVV.